This TCR beta chain derives from a study of blood T cell repertoires in COVID-19. Overall study context: Donors in the United States, Italy and Spain gave samples during acute or convalescent COVID-19.

Original handling: Quantification of nucleated cells was approximated via reference gene primer amplification. The table came from immunoSEQ multiplex PCR; TCRdb's copy has only in-frame clones and leaves some out. V, J and clone size are those of that table, while D and trimming were read from the DNA. The sample consists of about 39,000 clones, around 80% of them appearing once. This receptor was identified in a man aged 55 to 70 in a cohort sampled during active COVID-19. The sequencing input was peripheral blood.

The CDR3 bases are TGTGCCAGCAGTTTGAGGGAATTGGCTGAAGCTTTCTTT. Residues: CASSLRELAEAFF. V and J are TRBV12-3 or TRBV12-4 and TRBJ1-1; D gene ambiguous. The CDR3 has 13 amino acids. The V and J ends lost 3 bases and 6 bases respectively, with 11 bases between them.